This passage covers 28 T cell receptor beta chains from one sample sequenced in a study of PD-1 blockade in mismatch repair-deficient tumors. Here immunoSEQ multiplex PCR was the method, and the copy in TCRdb shows in-frame clones only, minus some. The sample comprises fewer than 45,000 clones, roughly 85% of which are singletons, and over 3% rests with the top ten. Sequencing used peripheral blood, obtained 76 weeks after starting pembrolizumab. The receptor source for this set is an adult with mismatch repair-deficient cancer.

The chain recombines TRBV30 with TRBJ2-1, with D possibly TRBD2 on 6 matching bases. Per germline, CDR1 GTSNPN and CDR2 SVGIG (reference sequence). The CDR3 length is 13 residues. V lost 0 bases to trimming and J lost 13 bases, with 16 bases between them. CDR3 loop: CAWSVSWREPQFF. The DNA for the CDR3 is TGTGCCTGGAGTGTAAGTTGGAGGGAACCACAGTTCTTC.

V is TRBV11-1 and J is TRBJ1-3; 9 positions match TRBD1. In germline, CDR1 is SGHAT, CDR2 FQDESV (reference sequence). The V and J ends lost 4 bases and 3 bases, in that order; junction bases with no gene match: 4. The CDR3 spans 15 residues. The CDR3 DNA is TGTGCCAGCAGCTCGACAGGGGGTCTTGGAAACACCATATATTTT. It specifies CASSSTGGLGNTIYF.

The rearrangement links TRBV5-1 to TRBJ2-7; 13 bases are shared with TRBD2. This CDR3 has 16 residues. The V gene end was trimmed by 2 bases and the J gene end by 3 bases; junction bases not matched to a gene: 5. From germline, CDR1 is SGHRS and CDR2 YFSETQ. For the CDR3, the DNA is TGCGCCAGCAGCTTTGGACGGACTAGCGGGAGCTACGAGCAGTACTTC. This encodes CASSFGRTSGSYEQYF.

The chain has TRBV9 and TRBJ2-1, with 9 bases identical to TRBD1. V gave up 2 bases and J gave up 4 bases; unmatched junction bases: 4. The length of the CDR3 is 15 residues. Germline V gene sequence: CDR1 SGDLS, CDR2 YYNGEE. Here the CDR3 reads CASSVGDREYNEQFF. CDR3 nucleotides: TGTGCCAGCAGCGTCGGGGACAGGGAGTACAATGAGCAGTTCTTC.

This clone was detected only a few times. The CDR3 DNA follows: TGCGCCAGCAGCTTGGGAGTGACAGGGGGTGGCGAGCAGTACTTC. Amino acids: CASSLGVTGGGEQYF. The chain couples TRBV5-1 to TRBJ2-7, with 9 bases identical to TRBD1. V shed 0 bases and J 6 bases; nucleotides not matched to a gene: 7. This CDR3 region has 15 residues. Germline V gene data show CDR1 as SGHRS and CDR2 as YFSETQ.

The genes are TRBV11-1 and TRBJ1-1; D is perhaps TRBD1 (6 bases). The CDR3 has 15 residues. Germline V gene data show CDR1 as SGHAT and CDR2 as FQDESV (reference sequence). The V gene lost 2 bases and the J gene lost 2 bases, with 12 bases spanning the gap. The DNA of the CDR3 is TGTGCCAGCAGCTTATCGAGCAGGGGTAACACTGAAGCTTTCTTT. Amino acid sequence: CASSLSSRGNTEAFF.

This clone turned up a few times. The chain couples TRBV10-3 to TRBJ2-2; D perhaps matches TRBD2 (6 bases). This CDR3 is 13 amino acids long. Germline lookup yields CDR1 ENHRY and CDR2 SYGVKD. V was cut by 10 bases and J by 5 bases, with 14 bases left in between. In DNA, the CDR3 is TGTGCCACCGCGGACGGGAGTACCGGGGAGCTGTTTTTT. This encodes CATADGSTGELFF.

This clone turned up a few times. The V call is TRBV11-3, the J call TRBJ2-1; 10 nucleotides line up with TRBD2. Trimming removed 1 base from V and 4 bases from J; junction bases left unmatched: 10. Germline-derived CDR1 and CDR2 are SGHNT and YENEEA. This CDR3 spans 18 amino acids. In nucleotides, the CDR3 is TGTGCCAGCAGCTTAGGAGGTGGGAGCGGGGGGGGTTACAATGAGCAGTTCTTC. This sequence encodes CASSLGGGSGGGYNEQFF.

This sequence joins TRBV5-1 and TRBJ2-1; 7 bases fit TRBD2. V was pared by 0 bases and J by 0 bases, with 6 bases of the junction left unmatched. The germline gives CDR1 SGHRS, CDR2 YFSETQ. The CDR3 sequence is 17 residues long. The CDR3 nucleotides are TGCGCCAGCAGCTTGGATCCTAGCGGAAGCTCCTACAATGAGCAGTTCTTC. Encoded protein: CASSLDPSGSSYNEQFF.

J is TRBJ2-1 and V is TRBV9; 13 bases are a match to TRBD2. The CDR3 contains 17 residues. Trimming took 4 bases from V and 7 from J; bases not matched to a gene: 11. In germline, CDR1 is SGDLS, CDR2 YYNGEE. This CDR3 is CASSLESGTSGINEQFF. CDR3 coding DNA: TGTGCCAGCAGCTTAGAATCCGGGACTAGCGGGATAAATGAGCAGTTCTTC.

This chain links TRBV30 with TRBJ1-3; no definite D call. Trimming took off 5 bases at V and 0 bases at J, with 5 bases between the two ends. CDR1 and CDR2 (germline): GTSNPN, SVGIG (reference sequence). The CDR3 has 12 residues. CDR3 sequence: CAWDDSGNTIYF. CDR3 in DNA: TGTGCCTGGGATGACTCTGGAAACACCATATATTTT.

This chain uses TRBV7-9 with TRBJ2-2, with unresolved D. This CDR3 is built from 12 residues. In germline, CDR1 is SEHNR, CDR2 FQNEAQ (reference sequence). Trimming cost V 5 bases and J 7 bases, with 8 bases left between them. The CDR3 sequence: CASSQLGGELFF. In nucleotides, the CDR3 is TGTGCCAGCAGCCAACTCGGCGGGGAGCTGTTTTTT.

The chain recombines TRBV7-8 with TRBJ2-5, with D maybe TRBD2 (5 bases). CDR3 length: 14 residues. V was clipped by 4 bases and J by 5 bases, with 14 bases between them. In germline, CDR1 is SGHVS, CDR2 FQNEAQ. In DNA form, the CDR3 reads TGTGCCAGCAGCTGGGCTCGGGGAAAGGAGACCCAGTACTTC. This sequence encodes CASSWARGKETQYF.

This chain links TRBV6-6 with TRBJ1-2; D possibly corresponds to TRBD1 (5 bases). Trimming took off 7 bases at V and 6 bases at J, with 12 bases between the two ends. The CDR3 contains 12 residues. Germline V CDR1 and CDR2: MNHNY, SVGAGI (reference sequence). Here the CDR3 DNA reads TGTGCCAGCAATCACGGGGGAGATGGCTACACCTTC. Residues: CASNHGGDGYTF.

The CDR3 region is CASIISGVNEQFF. CDR3 nucleotide sequence: TGTGCCAGCATCATTAGCGGGGTCAATGAGCAGTTCTTC. The chain links TRBV7-8 to TRBJ2-1, with 8 bases fitting TRBD2. The CDR3 extends over 13 amino acids. V shed 7 bases and J 6 bases; nucleotides not matched to a gene: 5. The V gene's germline CDR1 is SGHVS and CDR2 FQNEAQ.

This clone was counted a single time. The rearrangement uses TRBV7-6 and TRBJ1-1; D not resolved. The CDR3 covers 14 residues. V shed 4 bases and J shed 1 base, with 10 bases lying between them. Germline V gene sequence: CDR1 SGHVS, CDR2 FNYEAQ. CDR3 in amino acids: CASSSGRWNTEAFF. The CDR3 nucleotides read TGTGCCAGCAGCTCCGGACGGTGGAACACTGAAGCTTTCTTT.

This clone has only one observation. The rearrangement uses TRBV18 and TRBJ2-7; the match to TRBD2 covers 10 bases. The J segment lost 2 bases and the V segment lost 4 bases, leaving 5 bases of the junction unmatched. The CDR3 loop spans 15 amino acids. From germline, CDR1 is KGHSH and CDR2 LQKENI. The CDR3: CASSLGTSATYEQYF. DNA for the CDR3: TGTGCCAGCTCACTAGGGACTAGCGCCACCTACGAGCAGTACTTC.

This chain links TRBV5-1 with TRBJ2-3; no definite D call. V was clipped by 4 bases and J by 6 bases, with 12 bases between them. Germline CDR1 is SGHRS and CDR2 is YFSETQ. This CDR3 has 13 residues. For the CDR3, the DNA is TGCGCCAGCAGCCCCCGAATTGTGGATACGCAGTATTTT. The encoded protein is CASSPRIVDTQYF.

The chain has TRBV5-6 and TRBJ2-1; 7 nucleotides line up with TRBD1. V trimming: 5 bases; J trimming: 4 bases; junction bases outside the gene matches: 12. This CDR3 is 16 amino acids long. CDR1 and CDR2 (germline): SGHDT, YYEEEE. CDR3 DNA: TGTGCCAGCAGGCGAAACAGGGACAGCTTTTACAATGAGCAGTTCTTC. Its translation is CASRRNRDSFYNEQFF.

V and J are TRBV27 and TRBJ2-3; D uncertain. The CDR3 loop spans 17 amino acids. With 0 bases removed from V and 3 bases from J, the gap between germline ends came to 16 bases. Germline V CDR1 and CDR2: MNHEY, SMNVEV (reference sequence). CDR3 loop: CASSLSSIPFGTDTQYF. The CDR3 DNA follows: TGTGCCAGCAGTTTATCGTCCATTCCCTTTGGAACAGATACGCAGTATTTT.

The J gene is TRBJ1-2, the V gene TRBV29-1; TRBD1 is a possible D gene (6 bases). This CDR3 is built from 13 residues. Trimming removed 7 bases from V and 7 bases from J, with 19 bases in between. Looked up from germline, CDR1 is SQVTM and CDR2 is ANQGSEA. The CDR3 DNA reads as TGCAGCGCGCCCCCGGGGAGGGGGGGTGGCTACACCTTC. This encodes CSAPPGRGGGYTF.

A few counts support this clone. The chain couples TRBV14 to TRBJ2-1; 8 nucleotides line up with TRBD2. Per the germline V gene, CDR1 is SGHDN and CDR2 is FVKESK. V lost 2 bases to trimming and J lost 3 bases; unmatched junction nucleotides: 18. CDR3 length: 20 residues. The CDR3 DNA reads TGTGCCAGCAGCCAATGGGATCGGTTCGTGGCGGGAGGAAGCTACAATGAGCAGTTCTTC. Translation gives CASSQWDRFVAGGSYNEQFF.

The chain couples TRBV11-1 to TRBJ1-1; no clear D gene. Trimming cost V 1 base and J 4 bases, with 13 bases left between them. CDR3 length: 15 amino acids. The germline V gene encodes CDR1 SGHAT and CDR2 FQDESV (reference sequence). Here the CDR3 reads CASSLGFGSRTEAFF. CDR3 coding DNA: TGTGCCAGCAGCTTAGGTTTCGGGTCCCGCACTGAAGCTTTCTTT.

This clone was found a few times. This chain connects TRBV28 to TRBJ1-5, with D possibly being TRBD1 (5 bases). This CDR3 spans 12 amino acids. The germline V gene has CDR1 MDHEN and CDR2 SYDVKM. V lost 6 bases and J 6 bases, leaving 9 bases between the germline ends. The CDR3 DNA is TGTGCCAGCAGGCGAGGGGTTCAGCCCCAGCATTTT. Translation: CASRRGVQPQHF.

The J gene is TRBJ2-7, the V gene TRBV6-1; D ambiguous. Germline CDR1 reads MNHNS; CDR2 reads SASEGT. V lost 2 bases and J 0 bases, leaving 5 bases between the germline ends. This CDR3 region has 13 residues. This chain's CDR3 is CASSERVSYEQYF. The CDR3 nucleotides are TGTGCCAGCAGTGAAAGGGTCTCCTACGAGCAGTACTTC.

This clone came up a few times. The V call is TRBV19, the J call TRBJ1-5; D call uncertain. There are 15 residues in the CDR3. With 7 bases removed from V and 1 base from J, the gap between germline ends came to 14 bases. Germline V CDR1 and CDR2: LNHDA, SQIVND (reference sequence). CDR3 DNA: TGTGCCAGTATGGTGTACGGGGAGAGCAATCAGCCCCAGCATTTT. This encodes CASMVYGESNQPQHF. The variable domain in full, completed from reference TRBV19 and TRBJ1-5, reads DGGITQSPKYLFRKEGQNVTLSCEQNLNHDAMYWYRQDPGQGLRLIYYSQIVNDFQKGDIAEGYSVSREKKESFPLTVTSAQKNPTAFYLCASMVYGESNQPQHFGDGTRLSIL.

The chain combines TRBV9 with TRBJ2-1; 10 nucleotides match TRBD2. The CDR3 is 16 amino acids. Looked up from germline, CDR1 is SGDLS and CDR2 is YYNGEE. V dropped 3 bases and J dropped 8; count of bases not matched to a gene: 11. The CDR3 loop is CASSALLAGGLDEQFF. Here the CDR3 DNA reads TGTGCCAGCAGCGCCCTTTTAGCGGGAGGTCTCGATGAGCAGTTCTTC.

The CDR3 protein is CASSQEAGRARNIQYF. For the CDR3, the DNA is TGCGCCAGCAGCCAAGAGGCCGGGAGGGCCCGAAACATTCAGTACTTC. The genes are TRBV4-1 and TRBJ2-4; 8 bases match TRBD2. The CDR3 is 16 amino acids. Germline V gives CDR1 MGHRA, CDR2 YSYEKL. Trimming removed 0 bases from V and 6 bases from J; junction bases left unmatched: 7.